This T cell receptor (beta chain) is from a study of T cell responses to AZD1222 COVID-19 vaccine. Notes on the study in general: Repertoire sampling occurred only after the peak T cell response. Once two AZD1222 doses were given, Spike-specific TCR breadth and depth went up. Of spike-specific TCRs, nearly half reportedly target regions left unmutated in variants. With dominance at 160-218 and 743-854, vaccine-associated CD4 TCRs spanned spike.

The CDR3 loop spans 13 amino acids. Germline CDR1 is SGHRS and CDR2 is YFSETQ. The ends were cut back, 10 bases at V and 4 bases at J, with 14 bases in the middle. TCRdb's copy holds only in-frame clones and misses some; the assay was immunoSEQ multiplex PCR. The repertoire consists of about 170,000 clones, with around 89% occurring once and the leading ten covering around 4.5%. The table lists this clone with a few counts. No antigen is known for it. This specimen was peripheral blood, taken 28 days after the second dose of the MenACWY control vaccine. The chain joins TRBV5-1 to TRBJ2-2; the D is unclear. This receptor was taken from an adult who received the MenACWY meningococcal vaccine as a control. In DNA, the CDR3 is TGCGCCGGGAAAGAGGACCCCACCGGGGAGCTGTTTTTT. Translation gives CAGKEDPTGELFF.